The 31 T cell receptor beta chains listed next were all sequenced from one sample in a study of identical twins. TCRdb fed the 5' RACE reads into MiXCR, producing one record per CDR3 protein. The sample shows about 240,000 distinct CDR3 sequences, 7.5% of them seen only once. This same sample was also taken into another study, of yellow fever vaccine responses in identical twins.

Specimen: CD8+ T cells sorted from blood. The receptors here all came from a woman aged 18-29 years in good health.

This clonotype appeared a few times. The chain has TRBV4-1 and TRBJ2-2; no firm D call. Trimming cost V 3 bases and J 3 bases, with 14 bases left between them. CDR3 length: 16 amino acids. Germline-derived CDR1 and CDR2 are MGHRA and YSYEKL. CDR3 sequence: CASSQSWTWDTGELFF. DNA for the CDR3: TGCGCCAGCAGCCAGAGTTGGACCTGGGACACCGGGGAGCTGTTTTTT.

This clonotype was recorded a few times. The chain carries TRBV12-3 or TRBV12-4 and TRBJ2-7; 8 bases match TRBD2. V lost 3 bases to trimming and J lost 5 bases; unmatched junction nucleotides: 9. CDR3 size: 15 residues. The CDR3 DNA sequence: TGTGCCAGCAGTTTGGGGTCGGGAGGGCCCAACGAGCAGTACTTC. Protein sequence: CASSLGSGGPNEQYF.

V and J are TRBV9 and TRBJ2-1; 11 nucleotides line up with TRBD1. The CDR3 consists of 16 residues. V lost 3 bases to trimming and J lost 2 bases; unmatched junction nucleotides: 4. The V gene's germline CDR1 is SGDLS and CDR2 YYNGEE. CDR3 sequence: CASSEEGQGAYNEQFF. DNA for the CDR3: TGTGCCAGCAGCGAGGAGGGACAGGGGGCCTACAATGAGCAGTTCTTC.

This chain joins TRBV12-3 or TRBV12-4 and TRBJ2-7; 11 nucleotides agree with TRBD2. The CDR3 loop spans 17 amino acids. With 0 bases clipped from V and 1 base from J, the junction kept 5 bases outside the gene matches. In DNA, the CDR3 is TGTGCCAGCAGTTTAGCGGATCTAGCGGGAGGTTCCTACGAGCAGTACTTC. This encodes CASSLADLAGGSYEQYF.

In this sample, this clonotype turned up a few times. The chain recombines TRBV19 with TRBJ2-7; TRBD1 matches 10 bases. After removal of 6 bases from V and 2 bases from J, the junction contained 7 bases not matched to a gene. CDR3 size: 15 residues. Germline V CDR1 and CDR2: LNHDA, SQIVND (reference sequence). CDR3 sequence (DNA): TGTGCCAGTAGCCCTGGGACAGGGGCTGCCTACGAGCAGTACTTC. Amino acid sequence: CASSPGTGAAYEQYF.

This clonotype was detected many times. The chain couples TRBV28 to TRBJ2-1; TRBD2 matches at 8 bases. V shed 8 bases, J shed 9 bases, and the junction held 15 bases outside the gene matches. The CDR3 covers 15 residues. Germline V lookup: CDR1 MDHEN, CDR2 SYDVKM. Written as DNA, the CDR3 is TGTGCCAGCTCCGCGGAGGGACTAGGTTATCTTGAGCAGTTCTTC. Amino acid sequence: CASSAEGLGYLEQFF.

A few counts support this clonotype. The rearrangement uses TRBV9 and TRBJ2-1; 7 bases are a match to TRBD2. The germline CDR1 and CDR2 sequences are SGDLS and YYNGEE. The V segment lost 0 bases and the J segment 11 bases; nucleotides outside the gene matches: 2. The CDR3 sequence is 12 residues long. The DNA for the CDR3 is TGTGCCAGCAGCGTAGAGGGAGGGCAGCAGTTCTTC. As protein: CASSVEGGQQFF. Drawing the rest from reference TRBV9 and TRBJ2-1, the complete variable domain is DSGVTQTPKHLITATGQRVTLRCSPRSGDLSVYWYQQSLDQGLQFLIQYYNGEERAKGNILERFSAQQFPDLHSELNLSSLELGDSALYFCASSVEGGQQFFGPGTRLTVL.

This clonotype was counted a few times. V usage is TRBV27 and J usage is TRBJ2-5; TRBD1 matches at 8 bases. Per the germline V gene, CDR1 is MNHEY and CDR2 is SMNVEV (reference sequence). The CDR3 is 15 residues long. The J segment lost 5 bases and the V segment lost 6 bases, leaving 11 bases of the junction unmatched. For the CDR3, the DNA is TGTGCCAGCAGCTTACCTTTAACAGGGGGTGAGACCCAGTACTTC. Its protein product is CASSLPLTGGETQYF.

Concerning this clonotype itself: A single base separates this from a much larger clone, so it may be a read error. The J gene is TRBJ2-1, the V gene TRBV2; a weak D match, TRBD2 (6 bases). Germline V gene sequence: CDR1 SNHLY, CDR2 FYNNEI. CDR3 length: 15 residues. The DNA of the CDR3 is TGTGCCAGCAGTGAAGAGCAGCGGGCCTACAATGAGCTGTTCTTC. As protein: CASSEEQRAYNELFF.

The table lists this clonotype with a few counts. The rearrangement joins TRBV15 to TRBJ2-7; either TRBD1 or TRBD2 may fit D (5 bases each). Germline CDR1 and CDR2: LNHNV and YYDKDF (reference sequence). CDR3 length: 15 amino acids. Trimming cost V 0 bases and J 1 base, with 10 bases left between them. The CDR3 here is CATSREGTVSYEQYF. As DNA, the CDR3 is TGTGCCACCAGCAGAGAAGGGACGGTTTCCTACGAGCAGTACTTC.

This clonotype was picked up many times. V gene TRBV9 combines with J gene TRBJ1-4; 9 bases line up with TRBD1. V lost 4 bases and J lost 8; bases outside the gene matches: 6. Looked up from germline, CDR1 is SGDLS and CDR2 is YYNGEE. The CDR3 is made up of 14 amino acids. The CDR3 DNA is TGTGCCAGCAGCCCGGGGGACAGGGAAGAAAAACTGTTTTTT. Residues: CASSPGDREEKLFF.

This clonotype was recorded many times. The J gene is TRBJ2-1, the V gene TRBV12-3 or TRBV12-4, with TRBD2 matching over 9 bases. With V trimmed by 6 bases and J by 10 bases, 13 bases remained unmatched. CDR3 length: 15 amino acids. CDR3 sequence (DNA): TGTGCCAGCAGCTATAGCGGGAGACACGGCGGCGAGCAGTTCTTC. Translation: CASSYSGRHGGEQFF.

This clonotype was seen a few times. The chain is built from TRBV20-1 and TRBJ2-7, with D unresolved. V was shortened by 1 base and J by 6 bases, with 19 bases between the two germline ends. The length of the CDR3 is 15 residues. The germline V gene has CDR1 DFQATT and CDR2 SNEGSKA (reference sequence). This CDR3 reads CSARGVDVMAREQYF. CDR3 nucleotide sequence: TGCAGTGCTAGAGGAGTGGACGTTATGGCTCGCGAGCAGTACTTC.

This clonotype came up many times. The chain joins TRBV12-3 or TRBV12-4 to TRBJ1-1; D ambiguous. This CDR3 region has 13 residues. Trimming shortened V by 6 bases and J by 1 base, and 9 bases separated the two germline ends. CDR3 coding DNA: TGTGCCAGCAGGGGCTGGGGGAACACTGAAGCTTTCTTT. Protein product: CASRGWGNTEAFF.

This clonotype has at least ten counts. The chain combines TRBV6-5 with TRBJ2-1; 8 nucleotides line up with TRBD1. The CDR3 spans 15 residues. In germline, CDR1 is MNHEY, CDR2 SVGAGI. V lost 2 bases to trimming and J lost 3 bases; unmatched junction nucleotides: 3. The CDR3, as DNA: TGTGCCAGCAGTTACGGGACAGGAATCTACAATGAGCAGTTCTTC. Its protein product is CASSYGTGIYNEQFF.

In this sample, this clonotype turned up a few times. V and J are TRBV11-1 and TRBJ2-1, with TRBD1 matching over 12 bases. The ends lost 6 bases at V and 5 bases at J; junction bases unmatched: 14. This CDR3 is built from 18 residues. CDR1 SGHAT and CDR2 FQDESV come from the germline V gene (reference sequence). CDR3 in DNA: TGTGCCAGCAGTACATACCGGGACAGGGGGCGCAGGGACAATGAGCAGTTCTTC. As protein: CASSTYRDRGRRDNEQFF.

There are a few counts of this clonotype. This sequence joins TRBV5-1 and TRBJ2-7; TRBD2 matches at 10 bases. The CDR3 totals 15 residues. J lost 3 bases, V lost 4 bases, and 7 bases had no gene match. Germline V gene lookup returns CDR1 SGHRS and CDR2 YFSETQ. The CDR3 loop is CASSPASGGLYEQYF. The CDR3 region has the DNA TGCGCCAGCAGCCCGGCTAGCGGGGGACTCTACGAGCAGTACTTC.

The V call is TRBV7-9, the J call TRBJ2-5; 8 bases match TRBD1. The CDR3 has 15 residues. Trimming took 2 bases from V and 5 from J; bases not matched to a gene: 7. Germline V CDR1 and CDR2: SEHNR, FQNEAQ (reference sequence). The DNA for the CDR3 is TGTGCCAGCAGCTTATCAGGGGGCACGGTGGAGACCCAGTACTTC. Protein product: CASSLSGGTVETQYF.

This clonotype occurred many times. This chain links TRBV6-5 with TRBJ1-5, with D unclear. V lost 4 bases and J 2 bases, leaving 18 bases between the germline ends. The CDR3 spans 17 residues. The germline CDR1 and CDR2 sequences are MNHEY and SVGAGI. DNA of the CDR3: TGTGCCAGCAGTTTGATTTGGCTACCGGATGGCAATCAGCCCCAGCATTTT. Translating it yields CASSLIWLPDGNQPQHF.

This clonotype has just a few counts. This chain joins TRBV7-2 and TRBJ2-3, with 12 positions matching TRBD2. This CDR3 is built from 17 residues. The germline CDR1 and CDR2 sequences are SGHTA and FQGNSA. J was trimmed by 3 bases and V by 3 bases; bases with no gene match: 7. CDR3 coding DNA: TGTGCCAGCAGCTTTTCAGGACTAGCGGGACGGACAGATACGCAGTATTTT. It encodes CASSFSGLAGRTDTQYF. Combining the CDR3 with reference TRBV7-2 and TRBJ2-3 gives the whole variable domain GAGVSQSPSNKVTEKGKDVELRCDPISGHTALYWYRQSLGQGLEFLIYFQGNSAPDKSGLPSDRFSAERTGGSVSTLTIQRTQQEDSAVYLCASSFSGLAGRTDTQYFGPGTRLTVL.

The chain has TRBV7-8 and TRBJ2-3; possible D gene TRBD2, 7 bases. V gave up 5 bases and J gave up 1 base, with 22 bases separating them. The germline CDR1 and CDR2 sequences are SGHVS and FQNEAQ. This CDR3 is built from 18 residues. CDR3 nucleotides: TGTGCCAGCAGCCCGAGCTGGAGGGGGGGAGAGGGCACAGATACGCAGTATTTT. This sequence encodes CASSPSWRGGEGTDTQYF.

This clonotype has a count of ten or more. The genes are TRBV2 and TRBJ2-1, with 11 positions matching TRBD2. From germline, CDR1 is SNHLY and CDR2 FYNNEI. V lost 0 bases and J lost 8; bases outside the gene matches: 12. The CDR3 runs to 18 residues. The CDR3 spells CASSEAQVLAGGTDEQFF. In nucleotides, the CDR3 is TGTGCCAGCAGTGAAGCGCAAGTCCTAGCGGGGGGCACAGATGAGCAGTTCTTC.

About this clonotype: Just one base apart from a much larger clone, this may be a read error. The V gene is TRBV7-9, the J gene TRBJ2-7; maybe TRBD1 (5 bases). This CDR3 region has 14 residues. Looked up from germline, CDR1 is SEHNR and CDR2 is FQNEAQ (reference sequence). Trimming pared 2 bases from V and 4 bases from J, leaving 12 bases between. This chain's CDR3 is CASSLLDRGYEQYF. The CDR3 region has the DNA TGTGCCAGCAGCTTACTCGACAGAGGTTACGAGCAGTACTTC. The whole variable domain, filled in from reference TRBV7-9 and TRBJ2-7, reads DTGVSQNPRHKITKRGQNVTFRCDPISEHNRLYWYRQTLGQGPEFLTYFQNEAQLEKSRLLSDRFSAERPKGSFSTLEIQRTEQGDSAMYLCASSLLDRGYEQYFGPGTRLTVT.

This clonotype was detected ten times or more. This chain connects TRBV12-3 or TRBV12-4 to TRBJ1-5; TRBD1 might be the D (6 bases). The CDR3 loop spans 16 amino acids. V was trimmed by 5 bases and J by 0 bases, leaving 14 bases between them. In DNA form, the CDR3 reads TGTGCCAGCAGTGTCGACAGGACCCATAGCAATCAGCCCCAGCATTTT. It codes for CASSVDRTHSNQPQHF.

The CDR3 DNA sequence: TGTGCCAGCAGTGAATTTTTTCTAAGGACAGTTACTGAGACCCAGTACTTC. This gives the protein CASSEFFLRTVTETQYF. The chain joins TRBV6-1 to TRBJ2-5; D possibly corresponds to TRBD1 (6 bases). This CDR3 has 17 amino acids. In germline, CDR1 is MNHNS, CDR2 SASEGT. The V and J ends lost 2 bases and 5 bases respectively, with 21 bases between them.

The J gene is TRBJ2-7, the V gene TRBV7-6; D is ambiguous. Deletions cut 1 base from V and 4 bases from J, with 14 bases between. This CDR3 spans 15 amino acids. Germline V gene lookup returns CDR1 SGHVS and CDR2 FNYEAQ. Written as DNA, the CDR3 is TGTGCCAGCAGCTTAGAGCCCACACAGTGGTACGAGCAGTACTTC. Its translation: CASSLEPTQWYEQYF.

This clonotype was seen at least ten times. The V and J genes are TRBV5-1 and TRBJ1-4; D gene uncertain. V lost 0 bases to trimming and J lost 0 bases, with 6 bases between them. Germline CDR1 SGHRS, CDR2 YFSETQ. CDR3 length: 15 amino acids. CDR3 residues: CASSLAEATNEKLFF. The CDR3 DNA reads as TGCGCCAGCAGCTTGGCCGAGGCAACTAATGAAAAACTGTTTTTT.

This clonotype has a count of ten or more. CDR3 DNA sequence: TGCGCCAGCAGCCTCATAAGCACAGATACGCAGTATTTT. Translating it yields CASSLISTDTQYF. This rearrangement joins TRBV4-1 to TRBJ2-3; no firm D call. V was clipped by 4 bases and J by 0 bases, with 5 bases between them. Germline CDR1 and CDR2: MGHRA and YSYEKL. The CDR3 is 13 residues long.

This clonotype was found a few times. The chain is built from TRBV12-3 or TRBV12-4 and TRBJ1-4; maybe TRBD1 (6 bases). The V gene lost 8 bases and the J gene lost 2 bases, with 18 bases spanning the gap. The CDR3 extends over 16 amino acids. DNA for the CDR3: TGTGCCAGCTGGGAGGGGGGCAGGTCTACTAATGAAAAACTGTTTTTT. Residues: CASWEGGRSTNEKLFF.

The V call is TRBV27, the J call TRBJ2-5, with 7 positions matching TRBD1. Germline values: CDR1 MNHEY, CDR2 SMNVEV (reference sequence). The CDR3 is made up of 16 amino acids. J lost 1 base, V lost 2 bases, and 7 bases had no gene match. The chain's CDR3 is CASSLLSTGSQETQYF. The CDR3 region has the DNA TGTGCCAGCAGTTTACTCTCGACAGGGAGCCAAGAGACCCAGTACTTC.

This clonotype was found many times. The V call is TRBV4-1, the J call TRBJ2-5, with TRBD2 matching 8 bases. Germline CDR1 MGHRA, CDR2 YSYEKL. The length of the CDR3 is 20 residues. V was pared by 3 bases and J by 0 bases, with 18 bases of the junction left unmatched. As DNA, the CDR3 is TGCGCCAGCAGCCACCCCCCGGTTAGCGGGGCAATACGGTACCAAGAGACCCAGTACTTC. It yields the protein CASSHPPVSGAIRYQETQYF.